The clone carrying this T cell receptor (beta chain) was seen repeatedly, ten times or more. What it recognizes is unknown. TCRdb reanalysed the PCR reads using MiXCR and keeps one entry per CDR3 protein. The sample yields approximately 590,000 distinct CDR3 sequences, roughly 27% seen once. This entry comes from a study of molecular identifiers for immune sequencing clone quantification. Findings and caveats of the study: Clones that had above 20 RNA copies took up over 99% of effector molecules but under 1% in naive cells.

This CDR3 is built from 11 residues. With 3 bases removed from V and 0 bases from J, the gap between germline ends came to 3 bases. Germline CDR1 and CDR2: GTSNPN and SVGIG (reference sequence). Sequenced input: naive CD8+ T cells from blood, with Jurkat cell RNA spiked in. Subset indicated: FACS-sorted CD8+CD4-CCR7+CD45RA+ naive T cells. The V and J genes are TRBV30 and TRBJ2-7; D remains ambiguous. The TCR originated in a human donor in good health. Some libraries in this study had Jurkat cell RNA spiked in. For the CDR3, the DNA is TGTGCCTGGAGGCACTCCTACGAGCAGTACTTC. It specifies CAWRHSYEQYF.